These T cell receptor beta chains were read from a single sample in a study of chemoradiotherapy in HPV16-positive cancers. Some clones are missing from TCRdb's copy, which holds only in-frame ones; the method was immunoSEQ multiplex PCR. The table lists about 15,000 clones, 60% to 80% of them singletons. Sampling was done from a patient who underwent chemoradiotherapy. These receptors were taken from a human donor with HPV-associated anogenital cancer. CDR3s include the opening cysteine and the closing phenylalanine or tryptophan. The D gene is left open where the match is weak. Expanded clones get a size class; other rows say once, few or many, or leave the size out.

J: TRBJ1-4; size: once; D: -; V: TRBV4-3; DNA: TGCGCCAGCAGCCAAAAAACACGGGCCGAAAAACTGTTTTTT; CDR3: CASSQKTRAEKLFF
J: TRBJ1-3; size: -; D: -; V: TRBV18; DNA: TGTGCCAGCTCAACGGCAGCTGGAAACACCATATATTTT; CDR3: CASSTAAGNTIYF
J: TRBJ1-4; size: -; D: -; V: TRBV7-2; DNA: TGTGCCAGCAGCTTAGCATTACCGGGGGAACTGTTTTTT; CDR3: CASSLALPGELFF
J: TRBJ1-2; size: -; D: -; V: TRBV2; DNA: TGTGCCAGCAGTGACCCGTGGGATGGCTACACCTTC; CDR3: CASSDPWDGYTF
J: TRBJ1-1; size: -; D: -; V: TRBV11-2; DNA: TGTGCCAGCAGTCAACAGGGTTGGACTGAAGCTTTCTTT; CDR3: CASSQQGWTEAFF
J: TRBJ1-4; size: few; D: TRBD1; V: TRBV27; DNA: TGTGCCAGCAGTGTCCTCGCAGGGGGGACAGAAAAACTGTTTTTT; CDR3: CASSVLAGGTEKLFF
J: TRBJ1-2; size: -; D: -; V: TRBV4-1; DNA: TGCGCCAGCAGCCAAGGGGGGAGCTACTATGGCTACACCTTC; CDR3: CASSQGGSYYGYTF
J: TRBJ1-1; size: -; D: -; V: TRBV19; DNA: TGTGCCAGTAGTATAGGTCCGGGAACTGAAGCTTTCTTT; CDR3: CASSIGPGTEAFF
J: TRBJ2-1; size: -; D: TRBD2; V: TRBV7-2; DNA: TGTGCCAGCAGCTTAGAACAGACTAGCGGCTTTGGGGATGAGCAGTTCTTC; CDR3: CASSLEQTSGFGDEQFF
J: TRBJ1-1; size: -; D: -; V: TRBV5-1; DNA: TGCGCCAGCAGCCCCGGGGCCGGGGCTGAAGCTTTCTTT; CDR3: CASSPGAGAEAFF
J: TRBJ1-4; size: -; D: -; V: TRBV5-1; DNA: TGCGCCAGCAGCTTGGAAACAGGGTCGGGTGGAAAACTGTTTTTT; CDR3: CASSLETGSGGKLFF
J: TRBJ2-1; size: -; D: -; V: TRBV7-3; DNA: TGTGCCAGCAGCTTAGTACTCGGCTCCTACAATGAGCAGTTCTTC; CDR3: CASSLVLGSYNEQFF
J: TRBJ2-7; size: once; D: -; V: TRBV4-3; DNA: TGCGCCAGCAGCCCCCGCCTCACAAACACGGGCGAGCAGTACTTC; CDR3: CASSPRLTNTGEQYF
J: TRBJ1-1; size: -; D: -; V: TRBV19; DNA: TGTGCCAGTAGTAGGGGCCTCAGGGCGGTCACTGAAGCTTTCTTT; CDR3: CASSRGLRAVTEAFF
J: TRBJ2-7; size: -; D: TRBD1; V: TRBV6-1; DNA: TGCGCCGCCCACCGGGACAGGGGGCGTAGGGAGCAGTACTTC; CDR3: CAAHRDRGRREQYF
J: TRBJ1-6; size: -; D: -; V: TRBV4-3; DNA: TGCGCCAGCAGCCAAGAGAGTAGGGGTTATTCACCCCTCCACTTT; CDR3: CASSQESRGYSPLHF
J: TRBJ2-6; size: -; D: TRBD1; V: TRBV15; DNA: TGTGCCACCAGGACGGACAGGGGCATGTCTGGGGCCAACGTCCTGACTTTC; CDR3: CATRTDRGMSGANVLTF
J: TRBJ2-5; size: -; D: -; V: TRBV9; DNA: TGTGCCAGCAGCGTATTTGGGGCCCAAGAGACCCAGTACTTC; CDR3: CASSVFGAQETQYF
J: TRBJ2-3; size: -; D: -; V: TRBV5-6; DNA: TGTGCCAGCAGCTCCAGGTTCCCCTCACAAAATACGCAGTATTTT; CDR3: CASSSRFPSQNTQYF
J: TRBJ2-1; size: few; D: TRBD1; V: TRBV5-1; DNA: TGCGCCAGCAGCGCCTACAGGGGCGAAGCCTACAATGAGCAGTTCTTC; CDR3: CASSAYRGEAYNEQFF
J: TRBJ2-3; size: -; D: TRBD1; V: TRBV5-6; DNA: TGTGCCAGCAGCTTGGCCTCCCTTTACAGGGGAGATACGCAGTATTTT; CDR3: CASSLASLYRGDTQYF
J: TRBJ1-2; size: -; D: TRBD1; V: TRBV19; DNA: TGTGCCAGTAGCCGGGACAGGGGGCCGATCTATGGCTACACCTTC; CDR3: CASSRDRGPIYGYTF
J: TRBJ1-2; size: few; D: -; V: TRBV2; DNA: TGTGCCAGCCAGCTGGACCGTAACTATGGCTACACCTTC; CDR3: CASQLDRNYGYTF
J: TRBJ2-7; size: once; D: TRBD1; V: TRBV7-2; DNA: TGTGCCAGCAGCTTAGCACCGAGGACAGGTTCCTACGAGCAGTACTTC; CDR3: CASSLAPRTGSYEQYF
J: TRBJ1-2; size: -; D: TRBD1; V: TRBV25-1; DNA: TGTGCCAGCAGTGGGCCGACAGGGTGGGGCTACACCTTC; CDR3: CASSGPTGWGYTF
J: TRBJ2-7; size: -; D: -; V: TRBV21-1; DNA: TGTGCCAGCAGCAACCCCCCAGGATTAGGACAGGGGGTTTACGAGCAGTACTTC; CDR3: CASSNPPGLGQGVYEQYF
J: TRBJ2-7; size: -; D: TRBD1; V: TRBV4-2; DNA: TGTGCCAGCAGCCCCCGGGACAGGGGAGGAGACGAGCAGTACTTC; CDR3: CASSPRDRGGDEQYF
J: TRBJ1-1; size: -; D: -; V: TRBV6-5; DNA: TGTGCCACCGGTCGGACCTCAAATGCTGAAGCTTTCTTT; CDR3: CATGRTSNAEAFF
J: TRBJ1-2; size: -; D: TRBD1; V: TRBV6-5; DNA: TGTGCCAGCAGCCGCACAGGACAGGGGTTGGATGGCTACACCTTC; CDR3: CASSRTGQGLDGYTF
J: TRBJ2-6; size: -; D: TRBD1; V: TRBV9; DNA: TGTGCCAGCAGCGTAGGTACAGGGGCTGGGGCCAACGTCCTGACTTTC; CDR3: CASSVGTGAGANVLTF
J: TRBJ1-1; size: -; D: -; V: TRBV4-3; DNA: TGCGCCAGCAGCCAAGGAAATTGGAGGGGCAGGGACTTTGAAGCTTTCTTT; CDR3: CASSQGNWRGRDFEAFF
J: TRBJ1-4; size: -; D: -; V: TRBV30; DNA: TGTGCCTGGAAAACTCGGCAGAATGAAAAACTGTTTTTT; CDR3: CAWKTRQNEKLFF
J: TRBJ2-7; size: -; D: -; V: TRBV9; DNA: TGTGCCAGCAGCGTAGGGACATTACACGAGCAGTACTTC; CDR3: CASSVGTLHEQYF
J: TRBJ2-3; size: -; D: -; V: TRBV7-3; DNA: TGTGCCAGCAGCCCACCCTCAACTAGCACAGATACGCAGTATTTT; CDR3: CASSPPSTSTDTQYF
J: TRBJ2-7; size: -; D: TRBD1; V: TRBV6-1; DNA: TGTGCCAGCCTGTCTCGGGACAGGGGGTCCTACGAGCAGTACTTC; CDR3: CASLSRDRGSYEQYF
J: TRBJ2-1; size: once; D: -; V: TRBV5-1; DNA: TGCGCCAGCAGCTTGGAAGCTACCTACAATGAGCAGTTCTTC; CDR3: CASSLEATYNEQFF
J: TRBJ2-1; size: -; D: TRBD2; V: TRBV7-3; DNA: TGTGCCAGCAGCCCGGGCAGCGGGGCGAGCCACAATGAGCAGTTCTTC; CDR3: CASSPGSGASHNEQFF
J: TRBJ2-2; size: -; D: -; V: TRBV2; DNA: TGTGCCAGCAGTTCTGTCCGGGGGGAGCTGTTTTTT; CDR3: CASSSVRGELFF
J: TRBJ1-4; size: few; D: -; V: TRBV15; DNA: TGTGCCACCAGCAGAGGGACAGCAACTAATGAAAAACTGTTTTTT; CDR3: CATSRGTATNEKLFF
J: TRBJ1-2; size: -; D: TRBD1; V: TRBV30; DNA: TGTGCCTGGAGTGAGACAGGGGGTGGCTACACCTTC; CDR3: CAWSETGGGYTF
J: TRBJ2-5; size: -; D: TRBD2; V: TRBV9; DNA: TGTGCCAGCAGCGTGCGGGGGCAAGAGACCCAGTACTTC; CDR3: CASSVRGQETQYF
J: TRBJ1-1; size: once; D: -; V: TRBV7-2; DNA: TGTGCCAGCAGCTTAGTAGGCGGTGGGAACACTGAAGCTTTCTTT; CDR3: CASSLVGGGNTEAFF
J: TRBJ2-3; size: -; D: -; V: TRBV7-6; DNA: TGTGCCAGCAGCGGTACGACAGGAACTAGCACAGATACGCAGTATTTT; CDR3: CASSGTTGTSTDTQYF
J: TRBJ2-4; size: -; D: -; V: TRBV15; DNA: TGTGCCACCAGCTCGAGGACGGTCGCCAAAAACATTCAGTACTTC; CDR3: CATSSRTVAKNIQYF
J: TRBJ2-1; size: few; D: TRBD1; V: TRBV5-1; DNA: TGCGCCAGCAGCTTGGGACAGGGCGGCAATGAGCAGTTCTTC; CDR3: CASSLGQGGNEQFF
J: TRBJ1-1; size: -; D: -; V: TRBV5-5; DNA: TGTGCCAGCAGCTTGTCAAGGGGGATAGGCACTGAAGCTTTCTTT; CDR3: CASSLSRGIGTEAFF
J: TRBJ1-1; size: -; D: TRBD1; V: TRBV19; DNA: TGTGCCAGTAGTACCTTGGGGCGGACAGGGCCTGAAGCTTTCTTT; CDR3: CASSTLGRTGPEAFF
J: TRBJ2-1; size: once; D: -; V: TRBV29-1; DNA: TGCAGCGCGTCGGAGGGGCCCTACAATGAGCAGTTCTTC; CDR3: CSASEGPYNEQFF
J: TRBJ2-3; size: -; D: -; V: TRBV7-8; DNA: TGTGCCAGCAGCATCGATCTTCGACAGATTAGCACAGATACGCAGTATTTT; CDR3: CASSIDLRQISTDTQYF
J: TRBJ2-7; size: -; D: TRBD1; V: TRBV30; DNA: TGTGCCTCGAGCACCAAGGGTGGGACAGGGCGCGAGCAGTACTTC; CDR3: CASSTKGGTGREQYF
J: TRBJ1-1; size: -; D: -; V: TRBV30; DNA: TGTGCCTGGAGTGTCGGGGTGAACACTGAAGCTTTCTTT; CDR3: CAWSVGVNTEAFF
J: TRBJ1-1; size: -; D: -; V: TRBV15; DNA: TGTGCCACCAGCAGGGTGGGAGCTGAAGCTTTCTTT; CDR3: CATSRVGAEAFF
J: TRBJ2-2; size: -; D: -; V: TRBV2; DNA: TGTGCCAGCAGGCTGGGGCCCACCGGGGAGCTGTTTTTT; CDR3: CASRLGPTGELFF
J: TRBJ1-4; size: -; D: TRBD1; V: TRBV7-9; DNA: TGTGCCAGCAGCCTACGGACAGGGGATGTTGAAAAACTGTTTTTT; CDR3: CASSLRTGDVEKLFF
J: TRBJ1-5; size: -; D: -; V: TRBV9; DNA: TGTGCCAGCAGCGTAGGGAATCAGCCCCAGCATTTT; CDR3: CASSVGNQPQHF